Included here is one TCR beta chain sequence, with context. As yet, its antigen is unknown. The record originates from a study of T cell responses to AZD1222 COVID-19 vaccine. Study conclusions and caveats: Spike-specific TCR breadth and depth were elevated following two AZD1222 doses. Regions 160-218 and 743-854 dominated among vaccine-associated CD4 TCRs spanning spike.

The CDR3 consists of 16 residues. Germline V gene lookup returns CDR1 LGHDT and CDR2 YNNKEL (reference sequence). J gave up 6 bases and V 3 bases, and 7 bases lay outside the gene matches. Assay used: immunoSEQ multiplex PCR; TCRdb lists only in-frame clones, some missing. The data contain about 110,000 clones, about 88% of them singletons. The chain uses TRBV3-1 (or the pseudogene TRBV3-2) and TRBJ1-6, with 8 bases that match TRBD1. The TCR sequence derives from an adult in good health. This specimen was peripheral blood, taken on day 0 of AZD1222 vaccination. The CDR3 DNA sequence: TGTGCCAGCAGCCAGATCCAGGGGGCAGGTAATTCACCCCTCCACTTT. Encoded protein: CASSQIQGAGNSPLHF.